A single T cell receptor (beta chain) is shown here with its context. The antigen it binds to is not known. Base qualities are not at hand, and no much larger clone is one base apart. The sample originates from a study of T cells after somatic rescue of genetic block (dated by TCRdb to the early 2020s). At the level of the whole study: The study assessed how robust, over the long term, a T-cell system was when the system had developed through somatic rescue of a genetic block in T-cell development.

CDR1 and CDR2 were assigned from the germline V gene as SNHLY and FYNNEI. The CDR3 runs 13 amino acids, cysteine and phenylalanine included. The entry retains the CDR3 DNA only, 39 bases that are in frame from base 1. Trimming removed 7 bases from V and 3 bases from J, leaving 13 bases between the germline ends. The library was generated by the immunoSEQ multiplex PCR assay. The table comes from immuneACCESS by way of TCRdb, which keeps in-frame sequences with V and J called. Part of the clones is missing from these tables; in studies checked, under half for an unresolved V gene and the rest for unknown reasons. For this sample the table gives some 68,000 clones, of which approximately 91% were detected only once. The ten biggest clones cover approximately 2.9% of the sample.

This TCR came from a man under 40. Source material: peripheral blood mononuclear cells (PBMCs). The V and J genes are TRBV2 and TRBJ2-7; TRBD2 could be the D gene, as 5 bases match. The base sequence is TGTGCCAGCATGTCTTGGACTGACTACGAGCAGTACTTC. This yields the protein CASMSWTDYEQYF.